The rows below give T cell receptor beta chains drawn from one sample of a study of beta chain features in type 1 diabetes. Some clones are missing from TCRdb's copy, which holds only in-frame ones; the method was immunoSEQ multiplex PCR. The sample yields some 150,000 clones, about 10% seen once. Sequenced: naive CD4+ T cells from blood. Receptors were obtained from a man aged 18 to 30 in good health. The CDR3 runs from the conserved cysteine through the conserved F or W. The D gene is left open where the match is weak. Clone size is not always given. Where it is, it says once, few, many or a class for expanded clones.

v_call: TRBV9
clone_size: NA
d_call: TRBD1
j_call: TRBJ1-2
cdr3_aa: CASSGTGGGYGYTF
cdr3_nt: TGTGCCAGCAGCGGGACAGGGGGTGGCTATGGCTACACCTTC

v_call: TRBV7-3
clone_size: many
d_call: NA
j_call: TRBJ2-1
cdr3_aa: CASSPDSNEQFF
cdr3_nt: TGTGCCAGCAGCCCCGACAGCAATGAGCAGTTCTTC

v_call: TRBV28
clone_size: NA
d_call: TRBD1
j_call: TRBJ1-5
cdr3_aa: CATGGMDQPQHF
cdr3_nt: TGTGCCACAGGGGGCATGGATCAGCCCCAGCATTTT

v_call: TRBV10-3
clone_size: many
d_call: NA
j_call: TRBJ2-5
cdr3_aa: CAISESTVNQETQYF
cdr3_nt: TGTGCCATCAGTGAGTCTACAGTGAACCAAGAGACCCAGTACTTC

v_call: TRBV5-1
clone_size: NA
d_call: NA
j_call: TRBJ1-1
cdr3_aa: CASSSPVNTEAFF
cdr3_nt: TGCGCCAGCAGCTCTCCAGTGAACACTGAAGCTTTCTTT

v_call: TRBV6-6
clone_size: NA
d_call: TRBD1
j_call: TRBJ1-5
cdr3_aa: CASSAQGGFNQPQHF
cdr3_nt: TGTGCCAGCAGTGCACAGGGGGGATTCAATCAGCCCCAGCATTTT

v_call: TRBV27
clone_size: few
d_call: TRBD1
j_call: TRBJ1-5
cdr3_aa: CASGTGVGQPQHF
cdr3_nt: TGTGCCAGTGGGACAGGCGTCGGTCAGCCCCAGCATTTT

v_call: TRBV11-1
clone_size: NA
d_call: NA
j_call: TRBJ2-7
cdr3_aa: CASSLMTGLTYEQYF
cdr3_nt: TGTGCCAGCAGCCTGATGACAGGACTTACCTACGAGCAGTACTTC

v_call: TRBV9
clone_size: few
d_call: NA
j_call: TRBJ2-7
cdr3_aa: CASSVGIRGTYEQYF
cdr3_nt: TGTGCCAGCAGCGTCGGAATCAGGGGAACCTACGAGCAGTACTTC

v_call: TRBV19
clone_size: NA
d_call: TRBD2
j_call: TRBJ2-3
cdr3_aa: CASSDRLAGPADTQYF
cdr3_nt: TGTGCCAGTAGCGACCGGCTAGCGGGGCCGGCAGATACGCAGTATTTT

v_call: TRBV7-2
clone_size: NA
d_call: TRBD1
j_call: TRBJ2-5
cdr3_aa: CASSSDRSGTQYF
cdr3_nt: TGTGCCAGCAGCTCGGACAGGTCCGGGACCCAGTACTTC

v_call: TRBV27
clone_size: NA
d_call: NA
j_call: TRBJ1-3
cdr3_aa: CASSSGHGNTIYF
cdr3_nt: TGTGCCAGCAGTTCGGGACATGGAAACACCATATATTTT

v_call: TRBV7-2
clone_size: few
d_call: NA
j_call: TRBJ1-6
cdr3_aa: CASSPRTRAPLHF
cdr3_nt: TGTGCCAGCAGCCCCAGGACGAGGGCACCCCTCCACTTT

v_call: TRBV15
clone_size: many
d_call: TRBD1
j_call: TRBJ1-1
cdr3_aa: CATSAGTVNTEAFF
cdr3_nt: TGTGCCACCAGCGCTGGGACAGTCAACACTGAAGCTTTCTTT

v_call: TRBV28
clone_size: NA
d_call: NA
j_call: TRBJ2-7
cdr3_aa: CASRKKLGVGYEQYF
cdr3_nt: TGTGCCAGCAGGAAAAAGCTCGGGGTCGGGTACGAGCAGTACTTC

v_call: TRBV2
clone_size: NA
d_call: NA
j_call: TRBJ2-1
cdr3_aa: CASSERVETYNEQFF
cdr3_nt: TGTGCCAGCAGTGAACGGGTCGAAACCTACAATGAGCAGTTCTTC

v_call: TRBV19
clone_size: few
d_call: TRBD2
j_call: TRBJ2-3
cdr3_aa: CATKRGGIGDTQYF
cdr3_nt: TGTGCCACTAAGCGGGGGGGTATTGGAGATACGCAGTATTTT

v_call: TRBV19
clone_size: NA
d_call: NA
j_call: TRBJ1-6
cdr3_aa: CASKAGAPYNSPLHF
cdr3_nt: TGTGCCAGTAAGGCGGGGGCCCCCTATAATTCACCCCTCCACTTT

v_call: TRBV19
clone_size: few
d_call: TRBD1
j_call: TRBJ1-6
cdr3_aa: CASSPSGQMGSPLHF
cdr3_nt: TGTGCCAGTAGCCCCTCGGGACAGATGGGCTCACCCCTCCACTTT

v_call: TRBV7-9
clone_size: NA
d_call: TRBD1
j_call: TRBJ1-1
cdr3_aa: CASSLVPGGYTEAFF
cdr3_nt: TGTGCCAGCAGCTTAGTTCCAGGGGGCTACACTGAAGCTTTCTTT

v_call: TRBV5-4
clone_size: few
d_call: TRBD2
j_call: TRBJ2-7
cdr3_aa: CASRYAGTSSYEQYF
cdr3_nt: TGTGCCAGCAGGTACGCCGGGACTAGTTCCTACGAGCAGTACTTC

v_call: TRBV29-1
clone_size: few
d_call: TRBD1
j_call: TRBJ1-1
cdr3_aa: CSVGRGQGQNTEAFF
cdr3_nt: TGCAGCGTTGGCCGGGGACAGGGCCAGAACACTGAAGCTTTCTTT

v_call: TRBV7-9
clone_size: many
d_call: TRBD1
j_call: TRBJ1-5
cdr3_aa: CASSLSGTASNQPQHF
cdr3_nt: TGTGCCAGCAGCTTATCCGGGACAGCGAGCAATCAGCCCCAGCATTTT

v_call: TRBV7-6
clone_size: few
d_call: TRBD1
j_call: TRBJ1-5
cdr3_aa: CASSLGDRVQPQHF
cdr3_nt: TGTGCCAGCAGCCTGGGGGACAGGGTACAGCCCCAGCATTTT

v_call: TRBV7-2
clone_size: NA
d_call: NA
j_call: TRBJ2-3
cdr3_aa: CASSRGSAPDTQYF
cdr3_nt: TGTGCCAGCAGCCGGGGATCCGCGCCAGATACGCAGTATTTT

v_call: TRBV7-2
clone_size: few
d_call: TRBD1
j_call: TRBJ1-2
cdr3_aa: CASSRGTGGNPNYGYTF
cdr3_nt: TGTGCCAGCAGCCGCGGGACAGGGGGGAACCCTAACTATGGCTACACCTTC

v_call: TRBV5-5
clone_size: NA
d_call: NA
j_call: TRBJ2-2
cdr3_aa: CASSFTGIRSGELFF
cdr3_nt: TGTGCCAGCAGCTTTACCGGGATAAGATCCGGGGAGCTGTTTTTT

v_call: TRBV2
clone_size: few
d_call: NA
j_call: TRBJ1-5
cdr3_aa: CASSEGWGRRQPQHF
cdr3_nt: TGTGCCAGCAGTGAAGGATGGGGGCGGCGTCAGCCCCAGCATTTT

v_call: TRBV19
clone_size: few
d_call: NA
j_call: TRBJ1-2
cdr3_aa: CASRRGSSAAPNYGYTF
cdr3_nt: TGTGCCAGTAGACGGGGATCCTCGGCCGCACCTAACTATGGCTACACCTTC

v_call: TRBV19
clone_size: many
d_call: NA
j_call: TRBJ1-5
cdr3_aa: CASSFPNGYNQPQHF
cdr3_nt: TGTGCCAGTAGTTTCCCGAACGGTTACAATCAGCCCCAGCATTTT

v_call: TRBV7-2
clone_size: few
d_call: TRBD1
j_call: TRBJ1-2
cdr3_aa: CASSSTGGLGYTF
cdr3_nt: TGTGCCAGCAGCTCGACAGGGGGCTTAGGCTACACCTTC

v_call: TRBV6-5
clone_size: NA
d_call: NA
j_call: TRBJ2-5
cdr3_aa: CASSYNGGETQYF
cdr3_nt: TGTGCCAGCAGTTACAACGGGGGAGAGACCCAGTACTTC

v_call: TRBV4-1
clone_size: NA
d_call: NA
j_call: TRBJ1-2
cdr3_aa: CASSPIQGRRYGHGYTF
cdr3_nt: TGCGCCAGCAGCCCCATCCAGGGGCGCCGATATGGCCATGGCTACACCTTC

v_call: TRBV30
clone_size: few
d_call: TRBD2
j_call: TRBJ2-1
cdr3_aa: CAWLPTSGGANEQFF
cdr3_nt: TGTGCCTGGTTACCCACTAGCGGGGGGGCGAATGAGCAGTTCTTC

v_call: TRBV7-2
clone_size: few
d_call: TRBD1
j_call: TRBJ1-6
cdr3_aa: CASSLVGQAVSPLHF
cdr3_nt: TGTGCCAGCAGCTTAGTCGGACAGGCGGTTTCACCCCTCCACTTT

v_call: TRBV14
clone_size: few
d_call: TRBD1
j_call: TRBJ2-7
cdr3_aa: CASSQGQGREYF
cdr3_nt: TGTGCCAGCAGCCAAGGACAGGGGCGAGAGTACTTC

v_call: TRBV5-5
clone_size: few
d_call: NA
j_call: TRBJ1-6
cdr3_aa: CASSVSGMYNSPLHF
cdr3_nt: TGTGCCAGCAGCGTGTCCGGGATGTATAATTCACCCCTCCACTTT

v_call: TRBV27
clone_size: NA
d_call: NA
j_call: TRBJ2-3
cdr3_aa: CASSLWDSTDTQYF
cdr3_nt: TGTGCCAGCAGTTTATGGGACTCCACAGATACGCAGTATTTT

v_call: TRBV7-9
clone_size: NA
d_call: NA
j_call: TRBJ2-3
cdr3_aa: CASSTRQWDTQYF
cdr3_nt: TGTGCCAGCAGCACCCGACAGTGGGATACGCAGTATTTT

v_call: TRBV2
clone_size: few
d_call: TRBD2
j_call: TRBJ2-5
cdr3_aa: CASPLAGNQETQYF
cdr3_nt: TGTGCCAGCCCTTTAGCGGGGAACCAAGAGACCCAGTACTTC

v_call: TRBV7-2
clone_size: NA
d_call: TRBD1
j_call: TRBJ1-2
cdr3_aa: CASSFMDRGHGYTF
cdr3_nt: TGTGCCAGCAGCTTCATGGACAGGGGGCATGGCTACACCTTC

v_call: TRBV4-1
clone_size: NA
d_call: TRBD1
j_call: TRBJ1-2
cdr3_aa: CASSQIPSQGGVSYGYTF
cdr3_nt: TGCGCCAGCAGCCAAATACCGAGCCAGGGGGGCGTAAGCTATGGCTACACCTTC

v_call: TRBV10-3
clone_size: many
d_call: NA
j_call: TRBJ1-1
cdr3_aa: CASDGGTEAFF
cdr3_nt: TGTGCCAGCGATGGGGGGACTGAAGCTTTCTTT

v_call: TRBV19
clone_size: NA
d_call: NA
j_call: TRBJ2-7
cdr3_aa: CASSIGRGYEQYF
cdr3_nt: TGTGCCAGTAGTATAGGCAGGGGCTACGAGCAGTACTTC

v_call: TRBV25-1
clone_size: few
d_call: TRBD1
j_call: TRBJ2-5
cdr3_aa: CASSDRGPETQYF
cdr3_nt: TGTGCCAGCAGTGACAGGGGGCCAGAGACCCAGTACTTC

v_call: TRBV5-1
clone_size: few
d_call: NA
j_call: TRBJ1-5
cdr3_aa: CASSEKPGQSFDQPQHF
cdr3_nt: TGCGCCAGCAGCGAAAAACCGGGACAAAGTTTTGATCAGCCCCAGCATTTT

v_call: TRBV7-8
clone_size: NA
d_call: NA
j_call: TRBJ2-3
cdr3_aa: CASSFESTQYF
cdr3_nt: TGTGCCAGCAGCTTTGAGTCTACGCAGTATTTT